The rows below give T cell receptor beta chains drawn from one sample of a study of shared clonotypes between healthy human individuals. Sequencing used immunoSEQ multiplex PCR; TCRdb keeps in-frame clones, though not all of them. The sample holds about 1 million clones, around 76% seen once. The sample consisted of memory CD4+ T cells sorted from blood. These TCRs come from a man aged 18 to 30 in good health. CDR3s include the opening cysteine and the closing phenylalanine or tryptophan. Each record gives: CDR3 DNA, CDR3 protein, clone size, J gene, V gene, CDR3 length, D gene. The D gene is left open where the match is weak. Size is omitted from some rows. Given values are once, few, many or a class for expanded clones.

CDR3nt: TGTGCCAGCAGTCCCAGGGGAGGTATACCCGGGAATCAGCCCCAGCATTTT; CDR3aa: CASSPRGGIPGNQPQHF; abundance: -; j_gene: TRBJ1-5; v_gene: TRBV27; len: 17; d_gene: -
CDR3nt: TGTGCCAGCAGCTTATCGCAAAACACCATATATTTT; CDR3aa: CASSLSQNTIYF; abundance: -; j_gene: TRBJ1-3; v_gene: TRBV11-2; len: 12; d_gene: -
CDR3nt: TGTGCCATCAGAACAGGGGGCCCAATGAACACTGAAGCTTTCTTT; CDR3aa: CAIRTGGPMNTEAFF; abundance: few; j_gene: TRBJ1-1; v_gene: TRBV10-3; len: 15; d_gene: TRBD1
CDR3nt: TGCGCCAGCAGCCAAGAGATCTGGACTAGCGGGAGAGTAGCGCAGTACTTC; CDR3aa: CASSQEIWTSGRVAQYF; abundance: -; j_gene: TRBJ2-7; v_gene: TRBV4-3; len: 17; d_gene: TRBD2
CDR3nt: TGTGCCAGCATGGGGGGGATGGGTAGCAATCAGCCCCAGCATTTT; CDR3aa: CASMGGMGSNQPQHF; abundance: many; j_gene: TRBJ1-5; v_gene: TRBV6-1; len: 15; d_gene: -
CDR3nt: TGTGCCAGCAGCTTATTAGGGGGGAGCAATCAGCCCCAGCATTTT; CDR3aa: CASSLLGGSNQPQHF; abundance: -; j_gene: TRBJ1-5; v_gene: TRBV7-8; len: 15; d_gene: -
CDR3nt: TGTGCCTGGTTCGGGTGGGCACCCCTCCACTTT; CDR3aa: CAWFGWAPLHF; abundance: -; j_gene: TRBJ1-6; v_gene: TRBV30; len: 11; d_gene: -
CDR3nt: TGTGCCAGCAGTAACAGGGGGTCCTCGCATCAGCCCCAGCATTTT; CDR3aa: CASSNRGSSHQPQHF; abundance: -; j_gene: TRBJ1-5; v_gene: TRBV6-1; len: 15; d_gene: TRBD1
CDR3nt: TGCGCCAGCAGGGACCGGGATCTTGAGACCCAGTACTTC; CDR3aa: CASRDRDLETQYF; abundance: -; j_gene: TRBJ2-5; v_gene: TRBV5-1; len: 13; d_gene: -
CDR3nt: TGTGCCTGGAGTCTTGGACTTGGGACCGGGGAGCTGTTTTTT; CDR3aa: CAWSLGLGTGELFF; abundance: -; j_gene: TRBJ2-2; v_gene: TRBV30; len: 14; d_gene: -
CDR3nt: TGTGCCAGTAGTATACCAGAACAGGGTTTCGCTGAAGCTTTCTTT; CDR3aa: CASSIPEQGFAEAFF; abundance: few; j_gene: TRBJ1-1; v_gene: TRBV19; len: 15; d_gene: -
CDR3nt: TGTGCCAGTATGGGCTGGCCTACTACAGATACGCAGTATTTT; CDR3aa: CASMGWPTTDTQYF; abundance: -; j_gene: TRBJ2-3; v_gene: TRBV19; len: 14; d_gene: -
CDR3nt: TGTGCCAGCAGCCAACGACAGGGGGCCCATGGCTACACCTTC; CDR3aa: CASSQRQGAHGYTF; abundance: -; j_gene: TRBJ1-2; v_gene: TRBV14; len: 14; d_gene: TRBD1
CDR3nt: TGTGCCATCAGTGATCTTGAGGGTAGGGCTTCTGGCTACACCTTC; CDR3aa: CAISDLEGRASGYTF; abundance: once; j_gene: TRBJ1-2; v_gene: TRBV10-3; len: 15; d_gene: -
CDR3nt: TGTGCCTGGGGAGATAACGGTGAAGCTTTCTTT; CDR3aa: CAWGDNGEAFF; abundance: -; j_gene: TRBJ1-1; v_gene: TRBV30; len: 11; d_gene: -
CDR3nt: TGCGCCAGCAGCTTGGGGCGGACAGGGGCTCTGGACACTGAAGCTTTCTTT; CDR3aa: CASSLGRTGALDTEAFF; abundance: -; j_gene: TRBJ1-1; v_gene: TRBV5-1; len: 17; d_gene: TRBD1
CDR3nt: TGTGCCAGCTCACCTAAGCAGAGCAGCACAGATACGCAGTATTTT; CDR3aa: CASSPKQSSTDTQYF; abundance: -; j_gene: TRBJ2-3; v_gene: TRBV18; len: 15; d_gene: -
CDR3nt: TGTGCCAGCAGTTTATCATCCGGGGCGGCCTACGAGCAGTACTTC; CDR3aa: CASSLSSGAAYEQYF; abundance: -; j_gene: TRBJ2-7; v_gene: TRBV27; len: 15; d_gene: -
CDR3nt: TGCGCCAGCAGCTTTACGAGGGATTCACCCCTCCACTTT; CDR3aa: CASSFTRDSPLHF; abundance: once; j_gene: TRBJ1-6; v_gene: TRBV5-1; len: 13; d_gene: -
CDR3nt: TGTGCCAGCAGTGAAGCAGGAGGGGTCTCACCCCTCCACTTT; CDR3aa: CASSEAGGVSPLHF; abundance: -; j_gene: TRBJ1-6; v_gene: TRBV6-1; len: 14; d_gene: -
CDR3nt: TGCGCCAGCAGCTTGGTAATTGGGCAGGGAGCCTACGAGCAGTACTTC; CDR3aa: CASSLVIGQGAYEQYF; abundance: -; j_gene: TRBJ2-7; v_gene: TRBV5-1; len: 16; d_gene: -
CDR3nt: TGCGCCAGCAGGGGGCTTGGGGAAGAGACCCAGTACTTC; CDR3aa: CASRGLGEETQYF; abundance: -; j_gene: TRBJ2-5; v_gene: TRBV5-1; len: 13; d_gene: -
CDR3nt: TGTGCCTGGAGTGTCGGACAGGGGGTCCTCTGGGGAAACACCATATATTTT; CDR3aa: CAWSVGQGVLWGNTIYF; abundance: -; j_gene: TRBJ1-3; v_gene: TRBV30; len: 17; d_gene: TRBD1
CDR3nt: TGTGCCAGCAGTGAAGGGGTAATCGAGCAGTACTTC; CDR3aa: CASSEGVIEQYF; abundance: -; j_gene: TRBJ2-7; v_gene: TRBV2; len: 12; d_gene: -
CDR3nt: TGTGCCAGCAGCCCTTCTTTACCGGACCCTAATGAAAAACTGTTTTTT; CDR3aa: CASSPSLPDPNEKLFF; abundance: -; j_gene: TRBJ1-4; v_gene: TRBV4-2; len: 16; d_gene: -
CDR3nt: TGTGCCAGTAGCCCGGGACTGCAATCTGCTGCGGGGTACTTC; CDR3aa: CASSPGLQSAAGYF; abundance: -; j_gene: TRBJ2-5; v_gene: TRBV19; len: 14; d_gene: -
CDR3nt: TGCGCCAGCAGCGGACAGGGGGCCGGCGAGCAGTACTTC; CDR3aa: CASSGQGAGEQYF; abundance: -; j_gene: TRBJ2-7; v_gene: TRBV5-1; len: 13; d_gene: TRBD1
CDR3nt: TGTGCCAGCAGTCAGAGGTTTGACTCCCACGAGCAGTACTTC; CDR3aa: CASSQRFDSHEQYF; abundance: -; j_gene: TRBJ2-7; v_gene: TRBV27; len: 14; d_gene: -
CDR3nt: TGCAGCGTTGGACGGACAGGGGGCAATGAGCAGTTCTTC; CDR3aa: CSVGRTGGNEQFF; abundance: -; j_gene: TRBJ2-1; v_gene: TRBV29-1; len: 13; d_gene: TRBD1
CDR3nt: TGTGCCAGCAGCCAATCGCGTGCCGACTACGAGCAGTACTTC; CDR3aa: CASSQSRADYEQYF; abundance: -; j_gene: TRBJ2-7; v_gene: TRBV16; len: 14; d_gene: -
CDR3nt: TGTGCCACCAGCGGGTCCATATCCTACGAGCAGTACTTC; CDR3aa: CATSGSISYEQYF; abundance: -; j_gene: TRBJ2-7; v_gene: TRBV10-3; len: 13; d_gene: -
CDR3nt: TGCAGCGCCCGGACTAGCGGGGGAACAGATACGCAGTATTTT; CDR3aa: CSARTSGGTDTQYF; abundance: once; j_gene: TRBJ2-3; v_gene: TRBV29-1; len: 14; d_gene: TRBD2
CDR3nt: TGTGCCAGCAGCCCACGCCCCGGTGGAGCGTACTTC; CDR3aa: CASSPRPGGAYF; abundance: -; j_gene: TRBJ2-7; v_gene: TRBV5-4; len: 12; d_gene: -
CDR3nt: TGTGCCAGCAGCGGGACAGGGGGCGGGCGGAGCTATGGCTACACCTTC; CDR3aa: CASSGTGGGRSYGYTF; abundance: once; j_gene: TRBJ1-2; v_gene: TRBV5-4; len: 16; d_gene: TRBD1
CDR3nt: TGTGCCAGCAGCTTAGGGCTAGCGGGAGTATACGAGCAGTACTTC; CDR3aa: CASSLGLAGVYEQYF; abundance: -; j_gene: TRBJ2-7; v_gene: TRBV7-8; len: 15; d_gene: TRBD2
CDR3nt: TGCAGCATACGGACAGGCGGAGAAAACACTGAAGCTTTCTTT; CDR3aa: CSIRTGGENTEAFF; abundance: -; j_gene: TRBJ1-1; v_gene: TRBV29-1; len: 14; d_gene: TRBD1
CDR3nt: TGTGCCAGCTCACCACGGGAAGGGGAAGGCTCACCCCTCCACTTT; CDR3aa: CASSPREGEGSPLHF; abundance: few; j_gene: TRBJ1-6; v_gene: TRBV18; len: 15; d_gene: -
CDR3nt: TGTGCCAGTAGTGGACAGGGGGCAAGCCGGCAGTACTTC; CDR3aa: CASSGQGASRQYF; abundance: -; j_gene: TRBJ2-7; v_gene: TRBV19; len: 13; d_gene: TRBD1